This T cell receptor beta chain was recovered during a study of T cell responses to AZD1222 COVID-19 vaccine. Study-level points and caveats: Unmutated variant regions reportedly attract nearly half of all spike-specific TCRs. Regions 160-218 and 743-854 dominated among vaccine-associated CD4 TCRs spanning spike. The repertoires were collected only after the peak T cell response.

For this clone: No antigen is known for it.

Sequenced by immunoSEQ multiplex PCR; TCRdb stores in-frame clones only, minus some. The top ten hold about 10% of the sample, which has 95,000 to 150,000 clones, roughly 86% seen once. The receptor's source is an adult in good health. The sequencing used peripheral blood, collected on day 0 of AZD1222 vaccination.

CDR3 sequence reads: CASSKGQGNEQYF. In DNA, the CDR3 is TGTGCCAGCAGTAAGGGACAGGGGAACGAGCAGTACTTC. The rearrangement joins TRBV2 to TRBJ2-7, with TRBD1 identical over 10 bases. The length of the CDR3 is 13 residues. V lost 5 bases to trimming and J lost 5 bases; unmatched junction nucleotides: 3. The germline V gene encodes CDR1 SNHLY and CDR2 FYNNEI.